The present T cell receptor beta chain was sequenced within a study of T cells in narcolepsy. Findings and limits, study-wide: Reportedly, autoreactive clonotypes were serially detected in patients' blood but not controls'.

Germline V lookup: CDR1 KGHSH, CDR2 LQKENI. Trimming cost V 3 bases and J 3 bases; bases outside gene matches: 2. CDR3 length equals 14 residues. A few counts support this clone. Its antigen is unknown. Sequencing used immunoSEQ multiplex PCR; TCRdb keeps in-frame clones, though not all of them. The repertoire has roughly 35,000 clones, more than 70% of them found once; the top ten carry more than 0.85%. The chain is built from TRBV18 and TRBJ2-5, with 9 bases that match TRBD1. This clonotype originated in a human donor in good health. Sequencing was performed on memory (CD45RA-) CD4+ T cells from blood. The CDR3 region is CASSPRTGEETQYF. The CDR3 nucleotides are TGTGCCAGCTCACCGAGGACAGGGGAAGAGACCCAGTACTTC.